This TCR beta chain was sequenced during a study of T cell responses to AZD1222 COVID-19 vaccine. Study conclusions and caveats: At baseline, just five to seven AZD1222 recipients tested seropositive. Spike-specific TCR depth and breadth grew after two AZD1222 doses. Regions 160-218 and 743-854 dominated among vaccine-associated CD4 TCRs spanning spike.

Trimming took 1 base from V and 10 from J; bases not matched to a gene: 6. Germline values: CDR1 LNHDA, CDR2 SQIVND (reference sequence). The CDR3 has 14 amino acids. This clone was detected only a few times. Its specificity is not known. Libraries were prepared by immunoSEQ multiplex PCR; TCRdb keeps only in-frame clonotypes and omits some of them. This sample has some 120,000 clones, with 88% found just once. V is TRBV19 and J is TRBJ2-4; 8 positions agree with TRBD1. The sequence derives from an adult who received the AZD1222 COVID-19 vaccine. The sample here was peripheral blood, taken 28 days after the second AZD1222 dose. The CDR3 spells CASSIGDRGSIQYF. DNA for the CDR3: TGTGCCAGTAGTATAGGAGACAGGGGTTCGATTCAGTACTTC.